This T cell receptor beta chain was identified during a study of CD8 T cells in Susac syndrome. After extraction with the RNeasy kit, 0.5 to 1 ug of the RNA was reverse transcribed using random hexamers. Amplification of TCR beta CDR3 spanned 54 Vbeta and 13 Jbeta via immunoSEQ multiplex PCR. TCRdb redid the calling of the immunoSEQ multiplex PCR reads with MiXCR, one entry per CDR3 protein. The data show about 52,000 distinct CDR3 sequences, 93% seen once. The CDR3 runs to 15 residues. Germline CDR1 LNHDA, CDR2 SQIVND (reference sequence). The V end was cut by 7 bases, the J end by 3 bases, with 18 bases between.

This chain uses TRBV19 with TRBJ1-2; no definite D call. The receptor was isolated from a human donor with multiple sclerosis. Sequenced material: CD8+ T cells from PBMCs. The CDR3 spells CASTDPTDGYYGYTF. The CDR3, as DNA: TGTGCCAGTACCGACCCGACGGACGGTTACTATGGCTACACCTTC.